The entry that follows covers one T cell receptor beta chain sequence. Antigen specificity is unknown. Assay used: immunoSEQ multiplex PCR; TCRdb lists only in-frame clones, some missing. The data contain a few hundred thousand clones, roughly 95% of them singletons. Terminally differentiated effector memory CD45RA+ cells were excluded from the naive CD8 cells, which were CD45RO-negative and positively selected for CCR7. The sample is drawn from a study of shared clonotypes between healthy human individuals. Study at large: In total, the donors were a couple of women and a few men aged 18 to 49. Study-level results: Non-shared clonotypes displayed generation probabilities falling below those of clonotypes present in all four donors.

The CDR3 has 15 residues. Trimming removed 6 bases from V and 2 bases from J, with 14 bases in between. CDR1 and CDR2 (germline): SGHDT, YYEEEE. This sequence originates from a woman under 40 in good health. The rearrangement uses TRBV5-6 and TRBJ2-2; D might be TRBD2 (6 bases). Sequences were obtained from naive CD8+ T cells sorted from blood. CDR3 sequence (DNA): TGTGCCAGCACTCCAGGCGGGGCCAACACCGGGGAGCTGTTTTTT. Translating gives CASTPGGANTGELFF.